The 12 T cell receptor beta chains below all came from one sample that was sequenced in a study of cytomegalovirus exposure and HLA in healthy donors. PCR employed 60 Vbeta and 13 Jbeta primers. Using immunoSEQ multiplex PCR, the repertoire was profiled, and TCRdb retains in-frame clones only, with some absent. Of 100,000 to 130,000 clones listed, more than 70% are singletons. The sequenced material came from PBMCs. The receptors come from a man between 18 and 29 years old in good health and CMV-seronegative.

Remarks on this clone: Germline is not matched at one junction end, which may reflect a read error. V usage is TRBV7-9 and J usage is TRBJ1-2; D perhaps matches TRBD1 (5 bases). This CDR3 has 12 amino acids. CDR1 is SEHNR, CDR2 FQNEAQ, per germline (reference sequence). This CDR3 is CSSSLDSYGYTF. In nucleotides, the CDR3 is TGTTCCAGCAGCTTAGACAGTTATGGCTACACCTTC.

This chain's CDR3 is CASSPAGHDEQYF. CDR3 sequence (DNA): TGCGCCAGCAGTCCCGCAGGGCATGACGAGCAGTACTTC. The rearrangement joins TRBV4-3 to TRBJ2-7, with D possibly TRBD1 on 5 matching bases. The germline CDR1 and CDR2 sequences are LGHNA and YSLEER. The length of the CDR3 is 13 residues. Trimming cost V 6 bases and J 5 bases, with 14 bases left between them.

The chain joins TRBV5-1 to TRBJ2-2; the D gene is possibly TRBD2 (5 bases). CDR3 size: 15 residues. V was trimmed by 1 base and J by 4 bases, leaving 11 bases between them. Germline values: CDR1 SGHRS, CDR2 YFSETQ. The CDR3 region is CASSLNGDGTGELFF. For the CDR3, the DNA is TGCGCCAGCAGCTTGAACGGGGATGGCACCGGGGAGCTGTTTTTT. The full variable domain, its missing parts supplied by reference TRBV5-1 and TRBJ2-2, is KAGVTQTPRYLIKTRGQQVTLSCSPISGHRSVSWYQQTPGQGLQFLFEYFSETQRNKGNFPGRFSGRQFSNSRSEMNVSTLELGDSALYLCASSLNGDGTGELFFGEGSRLTVL.

The DNA of the CDR3 is TGTGCCAGTAGCCCCCGACAGGGTGTTTCACCCCTCCACTTT. It codes for CASSPRQGVSPLHF. The chain recombines TRBV19 with TRBJ1-6, with 7 nucleotides matching TRBD1. This CDR3 region has 14 residues. Germline CDR1 is LNHDA and CDR2 is SQIVND (reference sequence). J lost 9 bases, V lost 6 bases, and 8 bases had no gene match.

V is TRBV11-2 and J is TRBJ2-7, with D perhaps TRBD2 (6 bases). Germline assignment: CDR1 SGHAT and CDR2 FQNNGV. The length of the CDR3 is 15 residues. V was pared by 1 base and J by 2 bases, with 12 bases between. CDR3 amino acids: CASSLGRGNAYEQYF. The CDR3 DNA follows: TGTGCCAGCAGCTTAGGTCGCGGGAACGCCTACGAGCAGTACTTC.

This chain connects TRBV15 to TRBJ2-1; tentatively, D is TRBD2 (6 bases). The germline CDR1 and CDR2 sequences are LNHNV and YYDKDF (reference sequence). The CDR3 covers 15 residues. V lost 5 bases, J lost 7 bases, and 18 bases lay in between. CDR3 sequence reads: CATSRQLGGRNEQFF. In DNA, the CDR3 is TGTGCCACCAGCCGACAGCTCGGGGGTCGAAATGAGCAGTTCTTC.

The rearrangement joins TRBV28 to TRBJ2-1, with 10 bases aligning to TRBD2. The CDR3 runs 15 residues. After removal of 2 bases from V and 6 bases from J, the junction contained 4 bases not matched to a gene. Germline CDR1 reads MDHEN; CDR2 reads SYDVKM. This CDR3 is CASSLVLAGSNEQFF. DNA for the CDR3: TGTGCCAGCAGTTTAGTACTAGCGGGGAGCAATGAGCAGTTCTTC.

There are a few counts of this clone. The chain recombines TRBV6-1 with TRBJ1-5; D gene uncertain. The germline V gene has CDR1 MNHNS and CDR2 SASEGT. CDR3 length: 15 residues. The germline V and J ends were trimmed by 5 bases and 2 bases, with 13 bases remaining between them. As DNA, the CDR3 is TGTGCCAGCAGTCGCGACCCGGAGGGCAATCAGCCCCAGCATTTT. Residues: CASSRDPEGNQPQHF.

The chain links TRBV18 to TRBJ2-6; 10 bases fit TRBD2. The trim removed 6 bases at V and 3 bases at J, leaving 8 bases unmatched. The CDR3 contains 17 residues. Germline V gene sequence: CDR1 KGHSH, CDR2 LQKENI. The CDR3 sequence is CASSPSGGAGGANVLTF. The CDR3, as DNA: TGTGCCAGCTCGCCCAGCGGGGGGGCCGGTGGGGCCAACGTCCTGACTTTC. Using reference TRBV18 and TRBJ2-6 for the parts outside the CDR3, the full variable domain is NAGVMQNPRHLVRRRGQEARLRCSPMKGHSHVYWYRQLPEEGLKFMVYLQKENIIDESGMPKERFSAEFPKEGPSILRIQQVVRGDSAAYFCASSPSGGAGGANVLTFGAGSRLTVL.

V and J are TRBV7-2 and TRBJ2-5, with a possible D match to TRBD1 (5 bases). This CDR3 contains 14 residues. The V and J ends lost 3 bases and 5 bases respectively, with 13 bases between them. The germline CDR1 and CDR2 sequences are SGHTA and FQGNSA. The DNA for the CDR3 is TGTGCCAGCAGCTTGAGTAGGGGTAGGGAGACCCAGTACTTC. The encoded protein is CASSLSRGRETQYF.

The gene calls are TRBV5-1 and TRBJ1-1; 12 bases are shared with TRBD1. This CDR3 is 17 amino acids long. V trimming: 4 bases; J trimming: 4 bases; junction bases outside the gene matches: 11. Looked up from germline, CDR1 is SGHRS and CDR2 is YFSETQ. CDR3 bases: TGCGCCAGCAGCCCACGGGGGACAGGGGGCACGGGCACTGAAGCTTTCTTT. Protein product: CASSPRGTGGTGTEAFF.

The genes are TRBV5-4 and TRBJ1-1; 7 nucleotides agree with TRBD1. The J segment lost 4 bases and the V segment lost 4 bases, leaving 10 bases of the junction unmatched. Germline V lookup: CDR1 SGHNT, CDR2 YYREEE (reference sequence). The CDR3 spans 15 residues. The CDR3 nucleotides read TGTGCCAGCAGCATCCCGACAGGGTCGGGCACTGAAGCTTTCTTT. This encodes CASSIPTGSGTEAFF.